This T cell receptor (beta chain) was profiled in a study of T cell responses to AZD1222 COVID-19 vaccine. Points from the study as a whole: Repertoires were sampled only after the peak T cell response. Of spike-specific TCRs, nearly half reportedly target regions left unmutated in variants.

In regard to this clone: Antigen specificity is unknown.

The CDR3 is made up of 15 amino acids. V was pared by 3 bases and J by 6 bases, with 15 bases between. The germline CDR1 and CDR2 sequences are LNHDA and SQIVND (reference sequence). Data came from immunoSEQ multiplex PCR; TCRdb stores just in-frame clones and leaves some out. The sample contains about 94,000 clones, less than 85% of which appear only once. The sequencing used peripheral blood, collected 28 days after the second AZD1222 dose. The source of this sequence is an adult who received the AZD1222 COVID-19 vaccine. The rearrangement links TRBV19 to TRBJ2-1, with D possibly matching TRBD2 (6 bases). The CDR3 coding sequence is TGTGCCAGTAGTATCGTGTTACTAGCCGGCAATGAGCAGTTCTTC. This gives the protein CASSIVLLAGNEQFF.